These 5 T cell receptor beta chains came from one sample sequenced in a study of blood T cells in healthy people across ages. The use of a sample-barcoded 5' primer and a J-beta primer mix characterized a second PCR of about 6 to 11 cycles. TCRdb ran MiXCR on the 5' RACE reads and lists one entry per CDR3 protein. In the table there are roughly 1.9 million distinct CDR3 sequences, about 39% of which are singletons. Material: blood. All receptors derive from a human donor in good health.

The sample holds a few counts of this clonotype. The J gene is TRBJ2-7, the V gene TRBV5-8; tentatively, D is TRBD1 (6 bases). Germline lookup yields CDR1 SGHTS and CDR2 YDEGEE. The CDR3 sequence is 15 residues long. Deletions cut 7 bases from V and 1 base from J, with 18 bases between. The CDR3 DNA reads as TGTGCCAGCGGGTCCGGGACAATTTCTTCCTACGAGCAGTACTTC. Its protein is CASGSGTISSYEQYF.

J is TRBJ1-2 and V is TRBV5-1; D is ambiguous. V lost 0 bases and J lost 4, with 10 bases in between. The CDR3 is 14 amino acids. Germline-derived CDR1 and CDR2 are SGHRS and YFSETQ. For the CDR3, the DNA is TGCGCCAGCAGCTTGGGGACCTCCCCCTATGGCTACACCTTC. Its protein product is CASSLGTSPYGYTF.

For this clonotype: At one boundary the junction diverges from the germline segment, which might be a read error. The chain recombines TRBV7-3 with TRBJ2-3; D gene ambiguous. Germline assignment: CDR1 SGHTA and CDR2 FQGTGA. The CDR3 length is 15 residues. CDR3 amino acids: CASSITGFSTDTQYF. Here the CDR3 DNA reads TGTGCCAGCAGCATAACTGGGTTTAGCACAGATACGCAGTATTTT.

This chain's CDR3 is CASSLEIEDTQYF. CDR3 coding DNA: TGCGCCAGCAGCTTGGAAATAGAAGATACGCAGTATTTT. The V gene is TRBV5-1, the J gene TRBJ2-3; D is ambiguous. The length of the CDR3 is 13 residues. Germline loops: CDR1 SGHRS, CDR2 YFSETQ. Between the trimmed V and J ends, which lost 0 bases and 5 bases, there was a span of 7 bases.

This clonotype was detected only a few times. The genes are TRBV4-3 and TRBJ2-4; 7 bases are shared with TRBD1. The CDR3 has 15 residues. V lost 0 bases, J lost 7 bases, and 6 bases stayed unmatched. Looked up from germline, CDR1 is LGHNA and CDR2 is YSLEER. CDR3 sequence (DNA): TGCGCCAGCAGCCAAGAGAAGGGGGCGTGGAACATTCAGTACTTC. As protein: CASSQEKGAWNIQYF.